The clone carrying this T cell receptor beta chain occurred many times. Its antigen is still unknown. Researchers prepared the TCRbeta library using unique molecular identifiers, the study reports. TCRdb ran MiXCR on the PCR reads and lists one entry per CDR3 protein. The sample has about 420,000 distinct CDR3 sequences, about 16% seen once; the top ten hold 29%. The data were taken from a study of T-cell reconstitution after alpha-beta-depleted transplantation in children. The V and J ends lost 3 bases and 6 bases respectively, with 14 bases between them. The CDR3 consists of 14 residues. Points from the study as a whole: There were reportedly several hundred expanded graft clones from which alpha-beta T cells came about two months after transplant. One year after transplant, T-cell counts and diversity came mostly from newly produced T cells. Surviving recipient T cells and thymic progenitors produced the high day-60 TCRbeta diversity seen in some patients.

The rearrangement uses TRBV12-3 or TRBV12-4 and TRBJ2-5; tentatively, D is TRBD2 (5 bases). Sequencing was performed on PBMCs, mostly from graft donor cells, taken 360 days after TCRalphabeta/CD19-depleted stem cell transplant. The TCR comes from a boy in the first two years of life who had a stem cell transplant for Wiskott-Aldrich syndrome, so the T cells may come from the graft donor. CDR3 loop: CASSFPASRQTQYF. CDR3 coding DNA: TGTGCCAGCAGTTTCCCCGCTAGCAGGCAGACCCAGTACTTC.